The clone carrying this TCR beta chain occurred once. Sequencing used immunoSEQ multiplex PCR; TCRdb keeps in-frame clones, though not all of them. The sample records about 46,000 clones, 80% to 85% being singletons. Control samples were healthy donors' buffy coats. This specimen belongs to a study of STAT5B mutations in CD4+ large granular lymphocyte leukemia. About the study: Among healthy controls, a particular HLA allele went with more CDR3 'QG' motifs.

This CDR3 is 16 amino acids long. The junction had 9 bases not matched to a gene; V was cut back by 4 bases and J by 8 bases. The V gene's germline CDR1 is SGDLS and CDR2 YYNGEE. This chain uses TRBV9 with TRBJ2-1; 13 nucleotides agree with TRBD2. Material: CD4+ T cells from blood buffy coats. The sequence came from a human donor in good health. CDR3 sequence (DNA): TGTGCCAGCAGCTTACTAGCGGGAGGGCCTTGGGATGAGCAGTTCTTC. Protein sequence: CASSLLAGGPWDEQFF.